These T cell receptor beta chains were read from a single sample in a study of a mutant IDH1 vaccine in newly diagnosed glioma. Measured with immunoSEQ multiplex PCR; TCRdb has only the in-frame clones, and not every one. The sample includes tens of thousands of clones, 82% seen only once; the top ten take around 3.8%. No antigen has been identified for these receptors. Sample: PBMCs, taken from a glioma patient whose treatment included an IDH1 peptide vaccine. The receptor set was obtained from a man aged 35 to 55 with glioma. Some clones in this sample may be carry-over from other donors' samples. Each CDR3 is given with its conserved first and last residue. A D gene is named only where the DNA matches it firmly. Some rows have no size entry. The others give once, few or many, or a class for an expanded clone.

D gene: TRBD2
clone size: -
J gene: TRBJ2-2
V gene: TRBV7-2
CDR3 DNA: TGTGCCAGCAGCTCTAGCGGGGTGAACACCGGGGAGCTGTTTTTT
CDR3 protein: CASSSSGVNTGELFF

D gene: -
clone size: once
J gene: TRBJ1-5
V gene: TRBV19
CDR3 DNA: TGTGCCAGTAGTCCCAAGGACAGAGTCTATAGCAATCAGCCCCAGCATTTT
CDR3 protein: CASSPKDRVYSNQPQHF

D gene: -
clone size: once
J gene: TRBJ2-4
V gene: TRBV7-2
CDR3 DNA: TGTGCCAGCAGCCCCACGGGGTGGGTAAAAAACATTCAGTACTTC
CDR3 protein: CASSPTGWVKNIQYF

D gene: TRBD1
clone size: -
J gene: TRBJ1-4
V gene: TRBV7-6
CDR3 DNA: TGTGCCAGCAGCCTGCTGCCGGGACAGGGAGAAAAACTGTTTTTT
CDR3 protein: CASSLLPGQGEKLFF

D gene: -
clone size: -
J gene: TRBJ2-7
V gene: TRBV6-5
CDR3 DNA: TGTGCCAGCAGTTTCCAGGGGGGATCTTTTGAGCAGTACTTC
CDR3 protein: CASSFQGGSFEQYF

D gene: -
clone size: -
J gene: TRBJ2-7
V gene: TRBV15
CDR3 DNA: TGTGCCACCAGCAGAGACGCGAGAGGCTCCTACGAGCAGTACTTC
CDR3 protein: CATSRDARGSYEQYF

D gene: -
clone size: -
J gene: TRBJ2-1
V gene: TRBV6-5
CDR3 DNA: TGTGCCAGCAGTTACTTTAGGGGCCCTAGCGATAATGAGCAGTTCTTC
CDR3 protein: CASSYFRGPSDNEQFF

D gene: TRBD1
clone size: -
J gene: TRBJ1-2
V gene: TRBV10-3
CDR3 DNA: TGTGCCAACTCCCCCGGGACAGGGAAGTTCTATGGCTACACCTTC
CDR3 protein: CANSPGTGKFYGYTF

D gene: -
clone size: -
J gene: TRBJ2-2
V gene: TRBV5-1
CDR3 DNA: TGCGCCAGCTCGGAAACAGTCAGGGTCTCGAACACCGGGGAGCTGTTTTTT
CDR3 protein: CASSETVRVSNTGELFF

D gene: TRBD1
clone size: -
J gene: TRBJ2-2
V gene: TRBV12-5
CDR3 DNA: TGTGCTAGTGGTGCACCGGGACAGGGGGCTTACGGGGAGCTGTTTTTT
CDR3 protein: CASGAPGQGAYGELFF

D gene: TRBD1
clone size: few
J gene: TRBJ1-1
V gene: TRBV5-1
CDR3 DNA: TGCGCCAGCACCACGACAGGGTTAAACACTGAAGCTTTCTTT
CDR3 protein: CASTTTGLNTEAFF

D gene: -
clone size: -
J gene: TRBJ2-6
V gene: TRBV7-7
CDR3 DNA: TGTGCCAGCAGCCCTTCTGGCTCGGGGGCCAACGTCCTGACTTTC
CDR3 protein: CASSPSGSGANVLTF

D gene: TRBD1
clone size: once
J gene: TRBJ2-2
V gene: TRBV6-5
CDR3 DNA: TGTGCCAGCACCCGGGACAGATCGAACACCGGGGAGCTGTTTTTT
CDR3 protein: CASTRDRSNTGELFF

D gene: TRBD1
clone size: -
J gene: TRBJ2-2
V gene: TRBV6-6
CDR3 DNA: TGTGCCAGCATTGGGACAGGGGGCCCCACCGGGGAGCTGTTTTTT
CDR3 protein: CASIGTGGPTGELFF

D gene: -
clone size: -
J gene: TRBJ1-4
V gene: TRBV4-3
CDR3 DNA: TGCGCCAGCAGCCACCGACACGCAACTAATGAAAAACTGTTTTTT
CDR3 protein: CASSHRHATNEKLFF

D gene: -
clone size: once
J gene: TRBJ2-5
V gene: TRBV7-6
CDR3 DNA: TGTGCCAGCAGGGAGACCCAGTACTTC
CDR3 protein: CASRETQYF

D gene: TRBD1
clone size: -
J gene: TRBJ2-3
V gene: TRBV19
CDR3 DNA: TGTGCCAGTAGTTTAACTATGGGACAGGGATGGGACACAGATACGCAGTATTTT
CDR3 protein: CASSLTMGQGWDTDTQYF

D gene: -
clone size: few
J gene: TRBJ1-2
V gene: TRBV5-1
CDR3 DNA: TGCGCCAGCAGCCGGGACGACGGTCTGCAAAGAAGGTACACCTTC
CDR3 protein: CASSRDDGLQRRYTF

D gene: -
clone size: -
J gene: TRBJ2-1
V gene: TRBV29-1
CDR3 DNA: TGCAGCGTTGAAGGGGACCAGGACTTGAGCTCCTACAATGAGCAGTTCTTC
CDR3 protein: CSVEGDQDLSSYNEQFF

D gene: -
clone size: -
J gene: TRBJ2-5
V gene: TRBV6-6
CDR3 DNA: TGTGCCAGCAGTTACTCAACAAAGGCGGAGACCCAGTACTTC
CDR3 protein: CASSYSTKAETQYF

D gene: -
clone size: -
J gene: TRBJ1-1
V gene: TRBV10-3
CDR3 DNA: TGTGCCATCAGTGAGGCGGGGGGAATGAACACTGAAGCTTTCTTT
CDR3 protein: CAISEAGGMNTEAFF

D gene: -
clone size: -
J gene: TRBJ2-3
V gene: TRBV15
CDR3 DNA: TGTGCCACCAGCAGAGATGACCCCTCGACCGCAGATACGCAGTATTTT
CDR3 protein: CATSRDDPSTADTQYF

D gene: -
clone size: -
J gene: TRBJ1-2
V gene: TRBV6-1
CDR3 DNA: TGTGCCAGCAGCTACAGGGAAAACTATGGCTACACCTTC
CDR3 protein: CASSYRENYGYTF

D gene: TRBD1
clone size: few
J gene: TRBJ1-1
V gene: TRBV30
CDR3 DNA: TGTGCCTGGAGGGACAGGGTTATCGGAGCTTTCTTT
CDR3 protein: CAWRDRVIGAFF

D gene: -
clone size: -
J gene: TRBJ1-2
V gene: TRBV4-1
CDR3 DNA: TGCGCCAGCAGCCAAGATGGTCGGCAGGGAGGAAACTATGGCTACACCTTC
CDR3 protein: CASSQDGRQGGNYGYTF

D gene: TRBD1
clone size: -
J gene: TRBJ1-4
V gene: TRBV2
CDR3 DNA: TGTGCCAGCAGTGAGGGACAGGGGGCTGAAAAACTGTTTTTT
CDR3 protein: CASSEGQGAEKLFF

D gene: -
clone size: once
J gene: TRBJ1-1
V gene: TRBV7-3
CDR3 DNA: TGTGCCAGCAGCTTAGGGGGGGGTGAAGCTTTCTTT
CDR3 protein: CASSLGGGEAFF

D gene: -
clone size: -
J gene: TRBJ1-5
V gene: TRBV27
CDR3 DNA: TGTGCCAGCAGTTTTGGGGGGGCGAGTCATCAGCCCCAGCATTTT
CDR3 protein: CASSFGGASHQPQHF

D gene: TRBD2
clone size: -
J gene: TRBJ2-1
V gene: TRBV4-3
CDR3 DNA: TGCGCCAGCAGCCAAGAGGGGTTGGGGGGGGTCCAATACAATGAGCAGTTCTTC
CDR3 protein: CASSQEGLGGVQYNEQFF

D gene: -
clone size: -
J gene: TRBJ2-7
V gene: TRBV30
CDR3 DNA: TGTGCCTGGAGTGTACCCGGGCGGGACTACGAGCAGTACTTC
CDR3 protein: CAWSVPGRDYEQYF

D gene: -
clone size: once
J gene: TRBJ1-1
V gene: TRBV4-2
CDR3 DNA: TGTGCCAGCAGCCAAGAAGGCTCGAACACTGAAGCTTTCTTT
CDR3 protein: CASSQEGSNTEAFF

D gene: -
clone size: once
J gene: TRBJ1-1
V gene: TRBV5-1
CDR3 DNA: TGCGCCAGCGCCAGGGGAGGGGAGGGCACTGAAGCTTTCTTT
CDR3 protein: CASARGGEGTEAFF

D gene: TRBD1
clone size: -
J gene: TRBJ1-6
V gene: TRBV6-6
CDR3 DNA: TGTGCCAGCAGTTACAGGGGACAGGATAATTCACCCCTCCACTTT
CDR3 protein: CASSYRGQDNSPLHF

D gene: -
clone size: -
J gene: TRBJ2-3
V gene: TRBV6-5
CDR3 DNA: TGTGCCAGCAGTTCACCTGGAGATACGCAGTATTTT
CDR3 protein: CASSSPGDTQYF

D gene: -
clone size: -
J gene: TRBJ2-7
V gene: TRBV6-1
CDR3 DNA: TGTGCCACCGTGGACCCCTACGAGCAGTACTTC
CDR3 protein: CATVDPYEQYF

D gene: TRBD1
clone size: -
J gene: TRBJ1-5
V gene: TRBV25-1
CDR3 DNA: TGTGCCAGCAGTGACGGCAGGGGGAGCAATCAGCCCCAGCATTTT
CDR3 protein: CASSDGRGSNQPQHF

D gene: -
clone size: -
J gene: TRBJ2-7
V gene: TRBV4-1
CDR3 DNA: TGCGCCAGCAGCCAAGAGGCAGTACCTTCCTACGAGCAGTACTTC
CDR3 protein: CASSQEAVPSYEQYF

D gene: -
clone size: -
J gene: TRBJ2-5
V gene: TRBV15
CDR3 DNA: TGTGCCACCAGCAGAGAAGAGACCCAGTACTTC
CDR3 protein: CATSREETQYF

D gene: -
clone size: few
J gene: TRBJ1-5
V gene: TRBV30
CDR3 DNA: TGTGCCTGGAGTAGGGATTTTGAGCCCCAGCATTTT
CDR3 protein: CAWSRDFEPQHF

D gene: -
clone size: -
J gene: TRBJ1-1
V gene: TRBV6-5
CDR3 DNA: TGTGCCAGCAGTTACTCGCGGGACAAGGGTGACGCTTTCTTT
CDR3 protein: CASSYSRDKGDAFF

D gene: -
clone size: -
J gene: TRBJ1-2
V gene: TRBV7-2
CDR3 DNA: TGTGCCAGCAGCCTTCAGGGTCTCGATGGCTACACCTTC
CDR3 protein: CASSLQGLDGYTF

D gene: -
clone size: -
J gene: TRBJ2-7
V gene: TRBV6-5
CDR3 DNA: TGTGCCAGCGGGTATGGGAAAGGGAGGAGCTTC
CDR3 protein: CASGYGKGRSF

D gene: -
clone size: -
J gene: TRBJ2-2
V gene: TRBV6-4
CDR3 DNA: TGTGCCAGCAGTGACAGGGACACCGGGGAGCTGTTTTTT
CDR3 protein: CASSDRDTGELFF

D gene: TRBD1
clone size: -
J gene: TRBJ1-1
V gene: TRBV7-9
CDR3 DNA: TGTGCCAGCAGTATCCCAGGGGGGATCACTGAAGCTTTCTTT
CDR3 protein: CASSIPGGITEAFF

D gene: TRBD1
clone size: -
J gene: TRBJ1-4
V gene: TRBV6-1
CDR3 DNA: TGTGCCAGCAGTGAAGGGACAGGGGGTTTTGAAAAACTGTTTTTT
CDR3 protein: CASSEGTGGFEKLFF

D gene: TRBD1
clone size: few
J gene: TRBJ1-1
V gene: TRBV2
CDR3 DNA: TGTGCCAGCAGAGAAGACAGGGGTGATGCGAACACTGAAGCTTTCTTT
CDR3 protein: CASREDRGDANTEAFF

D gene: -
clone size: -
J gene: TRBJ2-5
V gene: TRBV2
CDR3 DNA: TGTGCCAGCAGTGGCGCCCGGGGGAGGGAGACCCAGTACTTC
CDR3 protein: CASSGARGRETQYF

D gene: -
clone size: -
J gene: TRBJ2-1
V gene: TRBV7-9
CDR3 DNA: TGTGCCAGCAGCTTAAGTATGTGGGTCGGTCCCCGTGAGCAGTTCTTC
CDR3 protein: CASSLSMWVGPREQFF

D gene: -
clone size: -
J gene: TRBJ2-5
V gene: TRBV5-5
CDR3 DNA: TGTGCCAGCAGCTTGGTGGGGGGCTCAGCAGAGACCCAGTACTTC
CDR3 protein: CASSLVGGSAETQYF

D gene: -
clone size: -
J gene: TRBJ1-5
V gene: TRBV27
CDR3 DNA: TGTGCCAGCAGGAATGTGTGGGAACATAATCAGCCCCAGCATTTT
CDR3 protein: CASRNVWEHNQPQHF

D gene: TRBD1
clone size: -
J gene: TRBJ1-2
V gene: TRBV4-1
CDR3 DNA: TGCGCCAGCAGCCTATTACAGGGGAACTATGGCTACACCTTC
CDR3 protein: CASSLLQGNYGYTF

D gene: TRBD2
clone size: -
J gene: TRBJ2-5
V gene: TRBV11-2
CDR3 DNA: TGTGCCAGCAGCCGGGGGGGTTCTGTGGAGACCCAGTACTTC
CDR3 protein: CASSRGGSVETQYF

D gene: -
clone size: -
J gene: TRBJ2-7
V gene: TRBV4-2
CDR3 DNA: TGTGCCAGCAGCCAAGCCAGCTCCTACGAGCAGTACTTC
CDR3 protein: CASSQASSYEQYF

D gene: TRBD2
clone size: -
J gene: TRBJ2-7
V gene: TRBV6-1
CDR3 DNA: TGTGCCAGCATCAAACATAGGGAGGGCTACGAGCAGTACTTC
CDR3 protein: CASIKHREGYEQYF

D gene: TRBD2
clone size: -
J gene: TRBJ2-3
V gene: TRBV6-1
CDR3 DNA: TGTGCCGGGGGTAGCGGGGGGCCTAGCACAGATACGCAGTATTTT
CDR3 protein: CAGGSGGPSTDTQYF

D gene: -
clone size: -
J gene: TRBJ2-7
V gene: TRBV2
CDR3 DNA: TGTGCCAGCAAAATTAGGGGGTCCTACGAGCAGTACTTC
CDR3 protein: CASKIRGSYEQYF

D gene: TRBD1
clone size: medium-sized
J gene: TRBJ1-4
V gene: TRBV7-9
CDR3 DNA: TGTGCCAGCAGCCCAAGGGGGCCAACTAATGAAAAACTGTTTTTT
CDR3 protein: CASSPRGPTNEKLFF

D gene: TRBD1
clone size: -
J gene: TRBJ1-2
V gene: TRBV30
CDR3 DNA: TGTGCCTGTAGACAGGGGGCTTTTGAAATCTATGGCTACACCTTC
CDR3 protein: CACRQGAFEIYGYTF

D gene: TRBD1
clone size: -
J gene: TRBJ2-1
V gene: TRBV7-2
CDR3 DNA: TGTGCCAGCAGACGGGACAGGCGACGCAATGAGCAGTTCTTC
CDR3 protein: CASRRDRRRNEQFF